What follows is one T cell receptor beta chain and its context. This record comes from a study of shared clonotypes between healthy human individuals. Overall study: Plates per donor: three CD4 naive, three CD4 memory, two CD8 naive, one CD8 memory.

The V segment lost 0 bases and the J segment 2 bases; nucleotides outside the gene matches: 0. Germline CDR1 SGDLS, CDR2 YYNGEE. The CDR3 runs 15 residues. Data came from immunoSEQ multiplex PCR; TCRdb stores just in-frame clones and leaves some out. The sample holds approximately 400,000 clones, 96% seen once. The chain carries TRBV9 and TRBJ1-5, with 9 bases lining up with TRBD1. The sample comprised memory CD8+ T cells sorted from blood. Subset denoted: CD45RO+ cells pooled with CCR7-negative TemRA cells. The clonotype was recovered from a man aged 25 to 45 in good health. The CDR3 is CASSVGTGGNQPQHF. The CDR3 nucleotides are TGTGCCAGCAGCGTAGGGACAGGGGGCAATCAGCCCCAGCATTTT.